Described below is a single T cell receptor beta chain sequence and its context. Its antigen target is currently unknown. Per-base quality was not reported, and no clone a single base away is much larger than it. Libraries were built with PCR. TCRdb records Illumina HiSeq 4000 as the sequencer. Bulk TCR libraries were prepared as previously described, using TCR primers listed in Table S5. Purification of total RNA was performed with the Qiagen AllPrep DNA/RNA kit. Before analysis, reads from multiple sequencing runs of one library were combined. In the original analysis: Reads were retained only if the reads had an exact TCR constant sequence, and the retained reads were trimmed to 150 nt and grouped according to their 12-nt molecular barcodes. Reads inside each barcode group were sub-clustered using a 15% Levenshtein threshold, and a quality-weighted consensus sequence was constructed for each RNA molecule. Non-functional sequences were removed, as were lower-count sequences one edit away from another. On the basis of fitting two negative binomial distributions, barcode sub-clusters with fewer than 20% of the maximum read count were discarded. TCRdb reworked the public reads: Q25 trimming with fastp, MiXCR clone assembly, productive beta chains retained. Identical CDR3 protein sequences are pooled into one entry, listed with their most common genes and DNA. None of the V and J calls come from the authors' own analysis; TCRdb made them. The sample data list 550,000 to 750,000 distinct CDR3 sequences, and just under 20% of these were observed just once. The ten largest clones represent around 0.86% of the sample.

Sequences MNHEY (CDR1) and SVGAGI (CDR2) are obtained from the germline V gene. Including cysteine and phenylalanine, the CDR3 has 13 amino acids. The DNA shown is the 39-base CDR3, in frame from base 1. V and J lose 8 bases and 3 bases, and a span of 14 bases separates them. Libraries of naive CD8 T cells were built from anywhere between about 18,000 and 1,000,000 sorted cells, with 10%, 30% or 50% of the purified RNA used. On a BD FACSAria II, naive CD8 T cells were FACS-sorted as CD8+CD4-CCR7+CD45RA+ and collected into RLT Plus buffer. Detection sensitivity was tested by spiking Jurkat RNA equal to approximately 9 TCR copies' worth into samples containing about 19,000-1,000,000 naive CD8 T cells. Enrichment of CD8 T cells was performed with RosetteSep CD8+ T Cell Enrichment Cocktail and Ficoll-Paque, after which ACK red cell lysis was carried out. The record originates from a study of molecular identifiers for immune sequencing clone quantification listed by TCRdb under 2018. Regarding the study in general: For a replicate experiment, the RNA from either around 20,000 or 99,000 naive CD8 T cells was divided into five aliquots, and four of those aliquots went on to sequencing. This methods study used CD8 T cells to benchmark TCR RNA copy counting and molecular-identifier clustering-based TCR repertoire sequencing (MIDCIRS).

Study-wide findings and limitations: Spiked-in Jurkat TCR RNA equal to a single cell's worth was reported to be detectable even within one million naive CD8 T cells. The naive libraries included spiked-in Jurkat TCR RNA (around nine copies' worth), and this Jurkat TCR RNA is not part of the donor repertoire. When barcode sub-clustering was left out, chimeric consensus sequences inflated TCR diversity, with chimeras reaching as high as 47%. Clones above 20 RNA copies held over 97% of molecules in CMV-specific effector cells but under 1% in naive cells. Highly expanded clone sizes could be underestimated because identical TCR molecules may share a barcode. Modeling estimated 2.5 to 3.5 recovered TCR RNA copies per cell, compared with about ten by digital PCR, which implies about 30% capture efficiency.

The sample comprised naive CD8+ T cells from blood, with Jurkat cell RNA spiked in. In the paper's terms, the cell subset or site label means: FACS-sorted CD8+CD4-CCR7+CD45RA+ naive T cells. This receptor was obtained from a human donor in good health. Some libraries in this study had Jurkat cell RNA spiked in. The V and J segments used are TRBV6-5 and TRBJ2-7; TRBD2 is perhaps the D gene, given 6 matching bases. The nucleotides are TGTGCCAGCGGGTTTGGAGGGAACTACGAGCAGTACTTC. Translated, this gives CASGFGGNYEQYF.